The present T cell receptor beta chain was sequenced within a study of early T cells in non-severe SARS-CoV-2 infection. In the study overall: Unsorted whole-blood RNA was sequenced in bulk, leaving chains unpaired.

As for this clonotype: Its specificity is not known.

The ends were cut back, 5 bases at V and 2 bases at J, with 11 bases in the middle. The length of the CDR3 is 14 residues. Germline V gene sequence: CDR1 LNHDA, CDR2 SQIVND (reference sequence). Unique molecular identifiers were attached to individual cDNA molecules. Each CDR3 protein is one row after TCRdb ran MiXCR on the 5' RACE reads. The data contain approximately 100,000 distinct CDR3 sequences, 16% of them singletons. General observations from the study: Anti-spike CD8 specificities were favored by VDJdb matching, whose results missed private and CD4 specificities.

The sequence derives from an adult who was a healthcare worker with PCR-confirmed SARS-CoV-2 infection or an uninfected control (not recorded which). The chain recombines TRBV19 with TRBJ2-3; weak D call: TRBD2 (5 bases). Sequenced input: whole blood. CDR3 sequence (DNA): TGTGCCAGTAGTCTAGCACAGTTCACAGATACGCAGTATTTT. This sequence encodes CASSLAQFTDTQYF.